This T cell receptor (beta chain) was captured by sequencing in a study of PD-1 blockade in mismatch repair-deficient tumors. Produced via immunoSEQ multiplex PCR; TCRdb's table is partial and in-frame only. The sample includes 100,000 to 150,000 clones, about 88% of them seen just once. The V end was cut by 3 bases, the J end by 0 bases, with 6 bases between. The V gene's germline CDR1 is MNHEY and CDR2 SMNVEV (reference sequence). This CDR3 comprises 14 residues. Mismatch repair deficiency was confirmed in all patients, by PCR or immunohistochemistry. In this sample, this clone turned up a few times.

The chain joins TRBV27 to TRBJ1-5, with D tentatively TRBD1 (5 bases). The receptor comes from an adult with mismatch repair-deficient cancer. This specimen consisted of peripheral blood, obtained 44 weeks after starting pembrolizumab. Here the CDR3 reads CASSFDSSNQPQHF. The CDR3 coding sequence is TGTGCCAGCAGTTTTGACAGTAGCAATCAGCCCCAGCATTTT.